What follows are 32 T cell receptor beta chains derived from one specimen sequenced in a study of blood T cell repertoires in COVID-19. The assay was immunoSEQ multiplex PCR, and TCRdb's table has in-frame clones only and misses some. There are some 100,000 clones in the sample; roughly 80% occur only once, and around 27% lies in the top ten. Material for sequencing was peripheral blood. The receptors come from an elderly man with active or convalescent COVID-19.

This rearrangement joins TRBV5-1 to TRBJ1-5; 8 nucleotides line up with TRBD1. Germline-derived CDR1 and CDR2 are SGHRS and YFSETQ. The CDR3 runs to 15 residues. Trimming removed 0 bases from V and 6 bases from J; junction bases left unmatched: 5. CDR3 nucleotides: TGCGCCAGCAGCTTGGCCCCAGGGGGCCGTCAGCCCCAGCATTTT. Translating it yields CASSLAPGGRQPQHF.

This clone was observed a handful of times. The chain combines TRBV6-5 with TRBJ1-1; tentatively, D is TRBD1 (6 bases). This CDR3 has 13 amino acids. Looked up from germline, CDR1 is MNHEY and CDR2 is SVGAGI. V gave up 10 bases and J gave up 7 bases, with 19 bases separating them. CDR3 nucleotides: TGTGCCACCAAACCTACAGGGCGTGGTGAAGCTTTCTTT. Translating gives CATKPTGRGEAFF.

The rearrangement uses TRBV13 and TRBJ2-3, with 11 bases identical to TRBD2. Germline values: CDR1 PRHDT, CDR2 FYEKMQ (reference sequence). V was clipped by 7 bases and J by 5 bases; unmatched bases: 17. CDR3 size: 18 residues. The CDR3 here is CASTAGGSGGALRDTQYF. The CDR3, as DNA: TGTGCCAGCACCGCCGGGGGTAGCGGGGGGGCCCTCAGAGATACGCAGTATTTT.

The CDR3 reads CASSFFSPRQGTPQHF. In nucleotides, the CDR3 is TGTGCCAGTAGTTTTTTCTCCCCGCGACAGGGGACGCCCCAGCATTTT. This chain uses TRBV19 with TRBJ1-5, with 8 bases lining up with TRBD1. Germline loops: CDR1 LNHDA, CDR2 SQIVND (reference sequence). V gave up 5 bases and J gave up 9 bases; unmatched junction bases: 15. The CDR3 sequence is 16 residues long.

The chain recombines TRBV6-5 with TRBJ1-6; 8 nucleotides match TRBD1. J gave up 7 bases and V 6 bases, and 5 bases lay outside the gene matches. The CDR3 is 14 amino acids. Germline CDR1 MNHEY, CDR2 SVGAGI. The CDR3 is CASRNRGGNSPLHF. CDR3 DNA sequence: TGTGCCAGCAGGAACAGGGGGGGAAATTCACCCCTCCACTTT.

CDR3 sequence: CAISPRQGATGEQFF. In DNA, the CDR3 is TGTGCCATCAGTCCCCGGCAGGGGGCAACCGGTGAGCAGTTCTTC. V is TRBV10-3 and J is TRBJ2-1; 8 nucleotides match TRBD1. Germline assignment: CDR1 ENHRY and CDR2 SYGVKD. The CDR3 runs 15 residues. Unmatched junction bases numbered 12, after V lost 5 bases and J lost 9 bases.

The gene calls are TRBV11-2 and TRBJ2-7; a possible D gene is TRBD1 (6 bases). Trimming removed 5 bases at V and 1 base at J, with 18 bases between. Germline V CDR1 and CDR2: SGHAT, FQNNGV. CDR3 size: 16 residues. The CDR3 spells CASSLGLGAVSYEQYF. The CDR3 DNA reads TGTGCCAGCAGCCTAGGACTGGGGGCGGTTTCCTACGAGCAGTACTTC.

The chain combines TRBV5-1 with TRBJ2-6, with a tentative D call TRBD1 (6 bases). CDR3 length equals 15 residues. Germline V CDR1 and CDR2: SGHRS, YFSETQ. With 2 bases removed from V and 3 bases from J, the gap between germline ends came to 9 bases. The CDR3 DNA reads TGCGCCAGCAGCTTAACAGGGATTGGGGCCAACGTCCTGACTTTC. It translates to CASSLTGIGANVLTF.

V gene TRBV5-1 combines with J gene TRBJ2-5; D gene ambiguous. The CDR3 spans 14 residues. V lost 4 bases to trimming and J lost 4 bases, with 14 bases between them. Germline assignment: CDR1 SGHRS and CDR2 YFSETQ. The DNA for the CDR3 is TGCGCCAGCAGCCCATCTACGAGTGTAGAGACCCAGTACTTC. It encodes CASSPSTSVETQYF.

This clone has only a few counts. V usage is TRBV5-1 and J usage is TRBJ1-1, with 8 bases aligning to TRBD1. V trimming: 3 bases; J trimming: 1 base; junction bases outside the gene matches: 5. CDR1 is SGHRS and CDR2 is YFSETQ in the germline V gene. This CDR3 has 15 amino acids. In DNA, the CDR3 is TGCGCCAGCAGCTCGCGGACAGGGTCGAACACTGAAGCTTTCTTT. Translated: CASSSRTGSNTEAFF.

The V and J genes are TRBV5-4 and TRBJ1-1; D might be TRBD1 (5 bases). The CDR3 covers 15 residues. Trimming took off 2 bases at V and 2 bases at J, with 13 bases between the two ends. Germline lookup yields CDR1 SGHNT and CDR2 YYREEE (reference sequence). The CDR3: CASSFAGWGNTEAFF. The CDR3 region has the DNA TGTGCCAGCAGCTTCGCGGGGTGGGGCAACACTGAAGCTTTCTTT.

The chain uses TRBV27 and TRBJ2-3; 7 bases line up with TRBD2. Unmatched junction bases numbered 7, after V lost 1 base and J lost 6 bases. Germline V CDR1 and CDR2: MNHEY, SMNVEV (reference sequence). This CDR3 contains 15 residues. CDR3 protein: CASSLFSGERDTQYF. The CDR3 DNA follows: TGTGCCAGCAGTTTATTCAGCGGGGAACGCGATACGCAGTATTTT.

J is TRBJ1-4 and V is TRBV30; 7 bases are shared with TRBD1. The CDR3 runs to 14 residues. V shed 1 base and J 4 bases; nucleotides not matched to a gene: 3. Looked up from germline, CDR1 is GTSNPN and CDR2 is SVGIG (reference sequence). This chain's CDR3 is CAWSEGASNEKLFF. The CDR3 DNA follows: TGTGCCTGGAGTGAGGGGGCGAGTAATGAAAAACTGTTTTTT.

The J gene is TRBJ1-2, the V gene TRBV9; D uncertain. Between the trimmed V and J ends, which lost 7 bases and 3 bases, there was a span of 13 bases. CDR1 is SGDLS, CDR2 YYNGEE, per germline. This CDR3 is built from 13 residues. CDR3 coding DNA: TGTGCCAGCTCGATGCGGAACGACTATGGCTACACCTTC. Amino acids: CASSMRNDYGYTF. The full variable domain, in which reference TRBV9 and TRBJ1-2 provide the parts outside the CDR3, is DSGVTQTPKHLITATGQRVTLRCSPRSGDLSVYWYQQSLDQGLQFLIQYYNGEERAKGNILERFSAQQFPDLHSELNLSSLELGDSALYFCASSMRNDYGYTFGSGTRLTVV.

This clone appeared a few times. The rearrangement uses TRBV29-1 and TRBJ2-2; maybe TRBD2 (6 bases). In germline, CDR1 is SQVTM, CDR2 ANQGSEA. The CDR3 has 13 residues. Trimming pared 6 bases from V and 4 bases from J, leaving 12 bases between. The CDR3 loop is CSVLTSITGELFF. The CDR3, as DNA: TGCAGCGTCCTCACTAGCATCACCGGGGAGCTGTTTTTT.

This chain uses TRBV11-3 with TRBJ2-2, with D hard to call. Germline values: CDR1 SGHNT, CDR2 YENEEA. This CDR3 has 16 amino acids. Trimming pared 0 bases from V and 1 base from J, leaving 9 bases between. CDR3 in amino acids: CASSLDFSGNTGELFF. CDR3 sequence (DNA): TGTGCCAGCAGCTTAGATTTTTCAGGGAACACCGGGGAGCTGTTTTTT.

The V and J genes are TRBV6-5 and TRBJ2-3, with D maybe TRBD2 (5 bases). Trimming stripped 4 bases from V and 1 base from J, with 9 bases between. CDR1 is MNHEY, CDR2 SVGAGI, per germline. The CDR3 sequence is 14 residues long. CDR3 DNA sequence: TGTGCCAGCAGTTCGGGGTCCGGCACAGATACGCAGTATTTT. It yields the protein CASSSGSGTDTQYF.

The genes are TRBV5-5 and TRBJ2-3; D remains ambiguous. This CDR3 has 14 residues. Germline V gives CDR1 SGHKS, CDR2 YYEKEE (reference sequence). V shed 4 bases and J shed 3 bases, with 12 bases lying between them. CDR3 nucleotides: TGTGCCAGCAGCCTGGGTTCATCAACAGATACGCAGTATTTT. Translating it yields CASSLGSSTDTQYF.

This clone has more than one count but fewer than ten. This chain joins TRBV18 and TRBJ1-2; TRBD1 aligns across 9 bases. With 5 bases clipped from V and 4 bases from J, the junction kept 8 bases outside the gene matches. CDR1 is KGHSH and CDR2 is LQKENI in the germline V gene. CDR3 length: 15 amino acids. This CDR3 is CASSERDREIYGYTF. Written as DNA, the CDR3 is TGTGCCAGCTCAGAGCGGGACAGGGAGATCTATGGCTACACCTTC.

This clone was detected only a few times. CDR3 coding DNA: TGTGCCAGTAGTATTAGGGGAGGAACCTATGGCTACACCTTC. This encodes CASSIRGGTYGYTF. The chain couples TRBV19 to TRBJ1-2, with D tentatively TRBD1 (5 bases). Trimming took off 3 bases at V and 4 bases at J, with 12 bases between the two ends. Germline CDR1 reads LNHDA; CDR2 reads SQIVND (reference sequence). This CDR3 is built from 14 residues.

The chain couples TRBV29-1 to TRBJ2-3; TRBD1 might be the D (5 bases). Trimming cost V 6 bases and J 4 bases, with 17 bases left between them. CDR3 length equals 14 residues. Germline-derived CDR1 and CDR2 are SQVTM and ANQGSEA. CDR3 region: CSVLPQGVADTQYF. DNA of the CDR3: TGCAGCGTACTTCCTCAGGGTGTCGCAGATACGCAGTATTTT.

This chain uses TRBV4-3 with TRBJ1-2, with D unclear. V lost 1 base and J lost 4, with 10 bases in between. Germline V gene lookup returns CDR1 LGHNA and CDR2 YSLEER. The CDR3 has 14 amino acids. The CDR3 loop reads CASSQVPQAYGYTF. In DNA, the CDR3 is TGCGCCAGCAGCCAAGTCCCCCAGGCCTATGGCTACACCTTC.

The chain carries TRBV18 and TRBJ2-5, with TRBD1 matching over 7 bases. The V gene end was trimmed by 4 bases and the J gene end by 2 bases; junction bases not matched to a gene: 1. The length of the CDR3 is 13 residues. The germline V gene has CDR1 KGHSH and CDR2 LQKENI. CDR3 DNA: TGTGCCAGCTCACAACAGGGGCAAGAGACCCAGTACTTC. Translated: CASSQQGQETQYF. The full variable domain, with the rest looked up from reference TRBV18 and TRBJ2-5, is NAGVMQNPRHLVRRRGQEARLRCSPMKGHSHVYWYRQLPEEGLKFMVYLQKENIIDESGMPKERFSAEFPKEGPSILRIQQVVRGDSAAYFCASSQQGQETQYFGPGTRLLVL.

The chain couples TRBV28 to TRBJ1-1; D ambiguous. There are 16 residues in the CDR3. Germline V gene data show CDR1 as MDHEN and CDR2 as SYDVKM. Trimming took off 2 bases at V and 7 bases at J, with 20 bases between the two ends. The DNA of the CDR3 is TGTGCCAGCAGTTTAGAGGCCCCGGGGAGGGCGGGTGAAGCTTTCTTT. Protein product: CASSLEAPGRAGEAFF.

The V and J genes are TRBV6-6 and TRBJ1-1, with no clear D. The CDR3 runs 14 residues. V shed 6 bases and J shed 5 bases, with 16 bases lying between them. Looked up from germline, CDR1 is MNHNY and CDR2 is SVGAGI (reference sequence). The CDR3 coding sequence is TGTGCCAGCAGGAAGGACCCCGAGGGTACTGAAGCTTTCTTT. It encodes CASRKDPEGTEAFF.

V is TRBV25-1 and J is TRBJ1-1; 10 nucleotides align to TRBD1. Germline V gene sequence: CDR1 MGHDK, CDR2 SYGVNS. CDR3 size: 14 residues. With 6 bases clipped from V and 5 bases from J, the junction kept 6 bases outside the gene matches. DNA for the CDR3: TGTGCCAGCAGCCGGGACAGGGGTCGGACTGAAGCTTTCTTT. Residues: CASSRDRGRTEAFF.

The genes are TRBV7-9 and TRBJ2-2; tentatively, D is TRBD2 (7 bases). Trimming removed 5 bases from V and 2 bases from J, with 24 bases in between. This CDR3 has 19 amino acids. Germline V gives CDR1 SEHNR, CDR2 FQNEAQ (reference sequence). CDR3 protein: CASSPALTPTGGNTGELFF. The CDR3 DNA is TGTGCCAGCAGCCCAGCCCTGACCCCGACGGGGGGCAACACCGGGGAGCTGTTTTTT.

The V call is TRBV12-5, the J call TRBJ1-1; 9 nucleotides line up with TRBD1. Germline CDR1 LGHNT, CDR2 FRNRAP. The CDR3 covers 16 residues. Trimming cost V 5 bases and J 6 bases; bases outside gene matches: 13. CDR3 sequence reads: CASGALQGASSSEAFF. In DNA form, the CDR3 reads TGTGCTAGTGGTGCTCTACAGGGGGCTTCGTCCTCTGAAGCTTTCTTT. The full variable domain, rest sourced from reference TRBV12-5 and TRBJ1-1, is DARVTQTPRHKVTEMGQEVTMRCQPILGHNTVFWYRQTMMQGLELLAYFRNRAPLDDSGMPKDRFSAEMPDATLATLKIQPSEPRDSAVYFCASGALQGASSSEAFFGQGTRLTVV.

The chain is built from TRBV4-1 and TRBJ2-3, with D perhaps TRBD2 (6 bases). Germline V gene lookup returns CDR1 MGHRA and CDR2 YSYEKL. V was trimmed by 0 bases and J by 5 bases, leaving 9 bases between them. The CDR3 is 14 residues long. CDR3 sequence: CASSQEGGRDTQYF. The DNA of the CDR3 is TGCGCCAGCAGCCAAGAGGGGGGAAGAGATACGCAGTATTTT.

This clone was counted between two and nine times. CDR3: CASSPSGEIGKDGYTF. CDR3 in DNA: TGTGCCAGCTCACCCTCCGGGGAGATAGGAAAGGATGGCTACACCTTC. The chain recombines TRBV18 with TRBJ1-2; no definite D call. The CDR3 covers 16 residues. The V and J ends lost 3 bases and 6 bases respectively, with 20 bases between them. Per germline, CDR1 KGHSH and CDR2 LQKENI.

The CDR3 region has the DNA TGCGCCAGCAGCAGTACGGGATATGATTCACCCCTCCACTTT. Its protein is CASSSTGYDSPLHF. This sequence joins TRBV5-1 and TRBJ1-6; D not resolved. The CDR3 is 14 residues long. The germline CDR1 and CDR2 sequences are SGHRS and YFSETQ. Trimming stripped 4 bases from V and 8 bases from J, with 13 bases between.

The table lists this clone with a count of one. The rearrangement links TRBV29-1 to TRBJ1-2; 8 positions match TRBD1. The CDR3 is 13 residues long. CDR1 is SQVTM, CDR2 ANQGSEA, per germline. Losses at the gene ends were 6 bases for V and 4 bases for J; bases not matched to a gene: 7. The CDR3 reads CSVGQGGSYGYTF. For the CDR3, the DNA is TGCAGCGTAGGACAGGGTGGGAGCTATGGCTACACCTTC.